Below, one TCR beta chain is given with its context. This sample is drawn from a study of blood T cell repertoires in COVID-19. For the study at large: Acute and convalescent COVID-19 samples came from the United States, Italy and Spain. Sources were T cells, B-cell-depleted T cells, or PBMCs; the material itself was cDNA or gDNA.

Patients at the Seattle site were enrolled during active infection and followed longitudinally. Trimming removed 7 bases from V and 5 bases from J; junction bases left unmatched: 7. The CDR3 runs to 15 residues. Germline V gene data show CDR1 as SNHLY and CDR2 as FYNNEI. Repertoires were generated with immunoSEQ multiplex PCR, while TCRdb's copy carries only in-frame clones and drops some. The sample records approximately 500,000 clones, approximately 92% being singletons. This receptor was obtained from a man aged 18 to 30 with COVID-19, enrolled during active disease. The chain is built from TRBV2 and TRBJ2-2; 10 bases fit TRBD2. The sequenced sample consisted of peripheral blood. The CDR3 sequence is CASTKASGRTGELFF. The CDR3 DNA is TGTGCCAGCACCAAGGCTAGCGGGAGAACCGGGGAGCTGTTTTTT. The full variable domain, rest sourced from reference TRBV2 and TRBJ2-2, is EPEVTQTPSHQVTQMGQEVILRCVPISNHLYFYWYRQILGQKVEFLVSFYNNEISEKSEIFDDQFSVERPDGSNFTLKIRSTKLEDSAMYFCASTKASGRTGELFFGEGSRLTVL.